This TCR beta chain was obtained from a study of cytomegalovirus exposure and HLA in healthy donors. About the study: A later analysis reported the 100 to 150 validation repertoires used the same platform as the approximately 670 first-cohort repertoires.

General observations from the study: Reported performance of the classifier showed diagnosis of cytomegalovirus status with high specificity and sensitivity. While the bulk of TCR sequences proved rare, some public TCRs turned up in many donors.

To note about this clone: Its specificity is unknown.

Profiled with immunoSEQ multiplex PCR; TCRdb holds only in-frame clones, not every one. This sample carries about 160,000 clones, nearly 90% of them seen once, and the ten largest clones take 10%. Trimming at V came to 6 bases and at J to 4 bases, leaving 8 bases not matched to a gene. From germline, CDR1 is LNHDA and CDR2 SQIVND (reference sequence). The CDR3 runs to 14 residues. Sequencing input: PBMCs. This TCR came from a woman aged 18-29 years in good health and CMV-seropositive. The J gene is TRBJ2-7, the V gene TRBV19; 8 bases line up with TRBD1. CDR3 bases: TGTGCCAGTAGCACCCAGGGGGCGTCTTACGAGCAGTACTTC. It translates to CASSTQGASYEQYF.